The entry below describes one TCR beta chain. The germline CDR1 and CDR2 sequences are MGHDK and SYGVNS. The V gene lost 4 bases and the J gene lost 4 bases, with 8 bases spanning the gap. The CDR3 runs to 12 residues. Sequenced by immunoSEQ multiplex PCR; TCRdb stores in-frame clones only, minus some. The sample carries 500,000 to 650,000 clones, roughly 79% recorded once. This record comes from a study of shared clonotypes between healthy human individuals. The specimen was PBMCs. The V call is TRBV25-1, the J call TRBJ2-7; D perhaps matches TRBD1 (6 bases). The clonotype originates from a woman aged 40 to 55 in good health. Some clones in this sample may be carry-over from other donors' samples. CDR3 amino acids: CASSATGYEQYF. DNA for the CDR3: TGTGCCAGCAGTGCCACAGGGTACGAGCAGTACTTC.